The 6 T cell receptor beta chains listed next were all sequenced from one sample in a study of T cell responses to AZD1222 COVID-19 vaccine. This table comes from immunoSEQ multiplex PCR, and its TCRdb copy is limited to in-frame clones, with some not included. The data contain some 98,000 clones, roughly 80% of them seen just once; the ten biggest clones take up 14%. The material was peripheral blood, obtained 28 days after the second AZD1222 dose. The origin of the receptors is an adult who received the AZD1222 COVID-19 vaccine.

This clone occurred once. The rearrangement joins TRBV2 to TRBJ1-2; weak D call: TRBD1 (5 bases). This CDR3 comprises 12 residues. The V gene lost 7 bases and the J gene lost 8 bases, with 14 bases spanning the gap. Germline V gives CDR1 SNHLY, CDR2 FYNNEI. CDR3 residues: CASKDGHPGYTF. The CDR3 DNA is TGTGCCAGCAAGGACGGACACCCCGGCTACACCTTC.

This sequence joins TRBV3-1 (or the pseudogene TRBV3-2) and TRBJ1-1, with D maybe TRBD1 (6 bases). Between the trimmed V and J ends, which lost 3 bases and 11 bases, there was a span of 13 bases. The CDR3 loop spans 12 amino acids. Germline loops: CDR1 LGHDT, CDR2 YNNKEL (reference sequence). The CDR3 region is CASSQEGGMAFF. The CDR3 nucleotides read TGTGCCAGCAGCCAGGAGGGGGGAATGGCTTTCTTT.

The rearrangement links TRBV15 to TRBJ1-3; TRBD1 agrees at 11 bases. The CDR3 has 18 residues. After removal of 2 bases from V and 0 bases from J, the junction contained 6 bases not matched to a gene. The V gene's germline CDR1 is LNHNV and CDR2 YYDKDF (reference sequence). The CDR3 spells CATSRSPGQGDSGNTIYF. The CDR3 DNA sequence: TGTGCCACCAGCAGATCGCCGGGACAGGGGGACTCTGGAAACACCATATATTTT.

This chain links TRBV19 with TRBJ2-6; D gene uncertain. Germline V gives CDR1 LNHDA, CDR2 SQIVND (reference sequence). With 1 base removed from V and 0 bases from J, the gap between germline ends came to 4 bases. The CDR3 length is 15 residues. The CDR3 reads CASSIGGSGANVLTF. CDR3 coding DNA: TGTGCCAGTAGTATAGGTGGCTCTGGGGCCAACGTCCTGACTTTC. The full variable domain, rest sourced from reference TRBV19 and TRBJ2-6, is DGGITQSPKYLFRKEGQNVTLSCEQNLNHDAMYWYRQDPGQGLRLIYYSQIVNDFQKGDIAEGYSVSREKKESFPLTVTSAQKNPTAFYLCASSIGGSGANVLTFGAGSRLTVL.

V and J are TRBV5-1 and TRBJ2-1, with TRBD2 as a possible D gene (6 bases). CDR3 length: 15 amino acids. Trimming cost V 1 base and J 7 bases, with 15 bases left between them. Per germline, CDR1 SGHRS and CDR2 YFSETQ. Here the CDR3 DNA reads TGCGCCAGCAGCTTGTGGGGGGAGTCGGTTAATGAGCAGTTCTTC. Translating gives CASSLWGESVNEQFF.

The chain is built from TRBV19 and TRBJ1-5, with D maybe TRBD1 (6 bases). This CDR3 is 17 amino acids long. Per the germline V gene, CDR1 is LNHDA and CDR2 is SQIVND (reference sequence). Trimming removed 5 bases from V and 2 bases from J, with 19 bases in between. The CDR3 DNA reads as TGTGCCAGTAGTTCCTGGGGGGGGGCGGAAGGCAATCAGCCCCAGCATTTT. Protein sequence: CASSSWGGAEGNQPQHF.